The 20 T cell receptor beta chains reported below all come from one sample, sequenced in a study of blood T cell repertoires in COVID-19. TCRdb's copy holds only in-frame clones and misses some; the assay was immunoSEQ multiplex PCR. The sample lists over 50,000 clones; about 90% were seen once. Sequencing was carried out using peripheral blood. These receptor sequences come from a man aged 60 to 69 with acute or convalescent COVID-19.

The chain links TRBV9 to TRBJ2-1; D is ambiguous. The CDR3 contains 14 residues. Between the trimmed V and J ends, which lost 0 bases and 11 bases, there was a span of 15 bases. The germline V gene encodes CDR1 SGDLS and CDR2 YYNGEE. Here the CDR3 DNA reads TGTGCCAGCAGCGTAGAGCCAGGCCTTCAAAAGCAGTTCTTC. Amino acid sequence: CASSVEPGLQKQFF. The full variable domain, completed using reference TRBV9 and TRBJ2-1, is DSGVTQTPKHLITATGQRVTLRCSPRSGDLSVYWYQQSLDQGLQFLIQYYNGEERAKGNILERFSAQQFPDLHSELNLSSLELGDSALYFCASSVEPGLQKQFFGPGTRLTVL.

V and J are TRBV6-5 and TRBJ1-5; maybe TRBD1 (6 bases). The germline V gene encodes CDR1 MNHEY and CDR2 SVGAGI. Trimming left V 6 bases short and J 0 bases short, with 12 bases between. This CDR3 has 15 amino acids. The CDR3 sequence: CASRPQGNSNQPQHF. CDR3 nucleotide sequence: TGTGCCAGCAGACCTCAGGGGAATAGCAATCAGCCCCAGCATTTT.

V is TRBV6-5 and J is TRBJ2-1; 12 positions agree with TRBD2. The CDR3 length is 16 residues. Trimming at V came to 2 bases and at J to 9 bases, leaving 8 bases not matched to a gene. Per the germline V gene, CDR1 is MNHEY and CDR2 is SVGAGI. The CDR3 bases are TGTGCCAGCAGTTACACGGGACTAGCGGGCTCGGGTGAGCAGTTCTTC. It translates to CASSYTGLAGSGEQFF.

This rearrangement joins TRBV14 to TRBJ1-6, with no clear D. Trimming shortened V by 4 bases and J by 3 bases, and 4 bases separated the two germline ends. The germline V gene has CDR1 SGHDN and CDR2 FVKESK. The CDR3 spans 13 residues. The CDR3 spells CASSPFYNSPLHF. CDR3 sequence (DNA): TGTGCCAGCAGCCCATTCTATAATTCACCCCTCCACTTT.

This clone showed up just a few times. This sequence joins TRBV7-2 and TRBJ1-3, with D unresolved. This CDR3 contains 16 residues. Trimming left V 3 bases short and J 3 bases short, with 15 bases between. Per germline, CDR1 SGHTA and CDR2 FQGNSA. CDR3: CASSFSRDVGGNTIYF. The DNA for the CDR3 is TGTGCCAGCAGCTTCTCCCGGGATGTCGGTGGAAACACCATATATTTT.

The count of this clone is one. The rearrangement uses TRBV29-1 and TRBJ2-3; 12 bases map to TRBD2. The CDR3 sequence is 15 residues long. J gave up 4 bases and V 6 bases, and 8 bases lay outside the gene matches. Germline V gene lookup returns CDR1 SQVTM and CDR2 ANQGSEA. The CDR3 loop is CSVGRLAGGPDTQYF. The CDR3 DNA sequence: TGCAGCGTGGGTCGTCTAGCGGGGGGGCCAGATACGCAGTATTTT.

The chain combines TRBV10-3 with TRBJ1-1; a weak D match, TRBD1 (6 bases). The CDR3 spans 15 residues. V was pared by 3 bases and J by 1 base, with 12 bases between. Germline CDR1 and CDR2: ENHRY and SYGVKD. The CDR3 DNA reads TGTGCCATCAGTGAAGTTGGACAGACGAACACTGAAGCTTTCTTT. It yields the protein CAISEVGQTNTEAFF.

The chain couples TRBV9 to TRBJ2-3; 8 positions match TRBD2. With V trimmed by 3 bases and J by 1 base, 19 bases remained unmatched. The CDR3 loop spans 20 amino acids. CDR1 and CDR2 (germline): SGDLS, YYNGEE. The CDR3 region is CASSDPKGRGAFSGTDTQYF. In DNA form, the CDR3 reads TGTGCCAGCAGCGACCCGAAGGGGCGGGGGGCGTTTTCGGGCACAGATACGCAGTATTTT.

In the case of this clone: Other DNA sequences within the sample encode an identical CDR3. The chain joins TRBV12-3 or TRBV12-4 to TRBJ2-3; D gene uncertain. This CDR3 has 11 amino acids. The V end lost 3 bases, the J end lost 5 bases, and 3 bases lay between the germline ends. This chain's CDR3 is CASSLRDTQYF. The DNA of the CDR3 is TGTGCCAGCAGTTTGAGAGATACGCAGTATTTT.

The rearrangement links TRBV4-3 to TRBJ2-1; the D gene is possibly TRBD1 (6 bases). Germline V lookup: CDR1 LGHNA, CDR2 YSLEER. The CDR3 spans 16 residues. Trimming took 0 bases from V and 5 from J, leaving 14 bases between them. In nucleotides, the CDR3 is TGCGCCAGCAGCCAAGATTGGGGTGCAGGGGACAATGAGCAGTTCTTC. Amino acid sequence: CASSQDWGAGDNEQFF.

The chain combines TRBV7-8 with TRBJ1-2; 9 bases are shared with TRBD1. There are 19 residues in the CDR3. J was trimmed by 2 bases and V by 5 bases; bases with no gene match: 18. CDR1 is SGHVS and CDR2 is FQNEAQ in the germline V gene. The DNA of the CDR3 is TGTGCCAGCAGCCCGGGGACAGGGACCTACGAGGCGAGGAACTATGGCTACACCTTC. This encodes CASSPGTGTYEARNYGYTF.

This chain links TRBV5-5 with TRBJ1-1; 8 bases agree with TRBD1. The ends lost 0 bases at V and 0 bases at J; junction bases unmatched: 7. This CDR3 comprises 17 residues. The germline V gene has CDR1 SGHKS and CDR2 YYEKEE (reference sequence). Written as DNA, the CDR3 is TGTGCCAGCAGCTTGGAGGGCAGGGGGCTGGTGAACACTGAAGCTTTCTTT. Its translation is CASSLEGRGLVNTEAFF.

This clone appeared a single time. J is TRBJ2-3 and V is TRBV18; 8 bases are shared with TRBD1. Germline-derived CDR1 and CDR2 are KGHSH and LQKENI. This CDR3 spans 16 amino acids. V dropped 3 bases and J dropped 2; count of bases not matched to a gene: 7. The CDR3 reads CASSPLDRVITDTQYF. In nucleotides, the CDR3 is TGTGCCAGCTCACCCCTGGACAGGGTCATCACAGATACGCAGTATTTT.

Here the CDR3 reads CASSPSRMQGSFEQYF. The CDR3 DNA follows: TGTGCCAGCAGCCCCAGTAGAATGCAGGGGTCGTTTGAGCAGTACTTC. The genes are TRBV5-5 and TRBJ2-7; TRBD1 might be the D (6 bases). Germline V gives CDR1 SGHKS, CDR2 YYEKEE (reference sequence). Trimming stripped 4 bases from V and 7 bases from J, with 24 bases between. The CDR3 is made up of 16 amino acids.

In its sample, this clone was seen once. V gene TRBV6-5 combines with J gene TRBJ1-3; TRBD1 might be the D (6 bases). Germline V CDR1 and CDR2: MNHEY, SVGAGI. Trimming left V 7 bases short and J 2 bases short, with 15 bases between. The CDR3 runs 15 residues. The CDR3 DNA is TGTGCCAGCAAGGGGGAGATCCTGCCTGGAAACACCATATATTTT. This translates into CASKGEILPGNTIYF.

CDR3 bases: TGCGCCAGCAGCCAAGAAGGGCAGGGGGCACTGTTTTTT. It yields the protein CASSQEGQGALFF. V is TRBV4-3 and J is TRBJ1-4; TRBD1 matches at 8 bases. V trimming: 0 bases; J trimming: 13 bases; junction bases outside the gene matches: 4. The V gene's germline CDR1 is LGHNA and CDR2 YSLEER. The CDR3 is made up of 13 amino acids.

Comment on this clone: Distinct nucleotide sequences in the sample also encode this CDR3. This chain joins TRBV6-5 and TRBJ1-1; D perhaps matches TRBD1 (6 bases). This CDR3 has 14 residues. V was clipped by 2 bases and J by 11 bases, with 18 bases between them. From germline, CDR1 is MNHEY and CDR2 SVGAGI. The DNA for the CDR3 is TGTGCCAGCAGTTACAGGGGCGCACAGGGTTTCGCTTTCTTT. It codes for CASSYRGAQGFAFF.

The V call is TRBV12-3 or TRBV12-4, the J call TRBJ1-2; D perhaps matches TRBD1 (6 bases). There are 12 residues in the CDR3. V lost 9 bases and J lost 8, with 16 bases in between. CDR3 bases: TGTGCCAGTAACAGGGAAATGGGCGGCTACACCTTC. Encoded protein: CASNREMGGYTF.

This CDR3 reads CASSLTRGSSGNTIYF. In nucleotides, the CDR3 is TGCGCCAGCAGCTTGACCAGGGGGAGTTCTGGAAACACCATATATTTT. The chain joins TRBV5-1 to TRBJ1-3; 7 nucleotides align to TRBD1. From germline, CDR1 is SGHRS and CDR2 YFSETQ. The CDR3 length is 16 residues. The V segment lost 1 base and the J segment 1 base; nucleotides outside the gene matches: 5.

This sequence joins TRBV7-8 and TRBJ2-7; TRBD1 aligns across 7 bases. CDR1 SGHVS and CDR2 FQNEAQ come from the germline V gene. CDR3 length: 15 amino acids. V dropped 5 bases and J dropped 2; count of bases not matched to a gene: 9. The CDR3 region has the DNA TGTGCCAGCAGCCCCTCCCGGGACAGAACCTACGAGCAGTACTTC. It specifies CASSPSRDRTYEQYF.